Given below is one T cell receptor beta chain in context. After removal of 0 bases from V and 4 bases from J, the junction contained 3 bases not matched to a gene. Germline CDR1 reads SGHVS; CDR2 reads FQNEAQ. The CDR3 is 16 amino acids. The data are from a study of neoadjuvant anti-PD-1 for oral cavity cancer. Assay: immunoSEQ multiplex PCR; the TCRdb copy retains only in-frame clones and omits some. The data contain 17,000 or so clones, 55% to 75% of them singletons. The chain has TRBV7-8 and TRBJ1-5, with 10 bases aligning to TRBD1. The sequence came from a person between 40 and 80 years old with oral cavity squamous cell carcinoma. The sequencing used PBMCs, collected before nivolumab (anti-PD-1) treatment. The CDR3 DNA reads TGTGCCAGCAGCTTAGCGTGGGGACAGGGGAATCAGCCCCAGCATTTT. It translates to CASSLAWGQGNQPQHF.